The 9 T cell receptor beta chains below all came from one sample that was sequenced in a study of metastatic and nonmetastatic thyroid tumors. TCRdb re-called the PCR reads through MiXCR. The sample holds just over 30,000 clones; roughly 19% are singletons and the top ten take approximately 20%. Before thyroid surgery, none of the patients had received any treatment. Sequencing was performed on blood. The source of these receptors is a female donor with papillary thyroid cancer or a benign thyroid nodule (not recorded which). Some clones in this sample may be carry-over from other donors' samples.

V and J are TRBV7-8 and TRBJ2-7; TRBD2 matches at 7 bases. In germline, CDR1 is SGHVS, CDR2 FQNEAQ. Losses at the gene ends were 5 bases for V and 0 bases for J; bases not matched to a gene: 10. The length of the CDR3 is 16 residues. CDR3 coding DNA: TGTGCCAGCAGCCCAGAGGGTAGCGGGTACTCCTACGAGCAGTACTTC. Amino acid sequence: CASSPEGSGYSYEQYF.

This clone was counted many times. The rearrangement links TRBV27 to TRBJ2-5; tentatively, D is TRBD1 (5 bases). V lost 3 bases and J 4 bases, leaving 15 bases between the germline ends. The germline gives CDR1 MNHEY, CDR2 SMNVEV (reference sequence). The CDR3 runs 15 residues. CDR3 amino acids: CASSFRGLDRETQYF. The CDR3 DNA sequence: TGTGCCAGCAGTTTTAGGGGCTTGGATCGAGAGACCCAGTACTTC.

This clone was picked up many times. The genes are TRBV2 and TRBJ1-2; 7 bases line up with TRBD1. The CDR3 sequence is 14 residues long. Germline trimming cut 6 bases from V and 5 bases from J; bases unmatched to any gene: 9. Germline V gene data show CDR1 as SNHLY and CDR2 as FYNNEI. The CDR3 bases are TGTGCCAGCAGGTCCTGGGACAGAGGATATGGCTACACCTTC. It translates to CASRSWDRGYGYTF.

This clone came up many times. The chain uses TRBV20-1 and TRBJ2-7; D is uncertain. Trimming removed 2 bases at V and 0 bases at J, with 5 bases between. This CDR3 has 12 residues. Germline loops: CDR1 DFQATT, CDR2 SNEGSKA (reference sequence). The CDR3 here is CSARRNSYEQYF. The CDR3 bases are TGCAGTGCTAGACGTAACTCCTACGAGCAGTACTTC.

In nucleotides, the CDR3 is TGCAGTGCTAGAGAGGGTGTTTACGAGCAGTACTTC. Residues: CSAREGVYEQYF. This chain links TRBV20-1 with TRBJ2-7; D gene uncertain. Trimming left V 0 bases short and J 4 bases short, with 7 bases between. Germline CDR1 and CDR2: DFQATT and SNEGSKA (reference sequence). The CDR3 has 12 residues.

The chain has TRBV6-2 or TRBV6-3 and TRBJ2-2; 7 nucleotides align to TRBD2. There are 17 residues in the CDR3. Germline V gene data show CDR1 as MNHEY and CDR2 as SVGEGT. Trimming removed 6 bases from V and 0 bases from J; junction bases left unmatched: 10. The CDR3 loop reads CASRYKLAHTNTGELFF. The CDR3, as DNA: TGTGCCAGCAGGTACAAACTAGCGCACACGAACACCGGGGAGCTGTTTTTT.

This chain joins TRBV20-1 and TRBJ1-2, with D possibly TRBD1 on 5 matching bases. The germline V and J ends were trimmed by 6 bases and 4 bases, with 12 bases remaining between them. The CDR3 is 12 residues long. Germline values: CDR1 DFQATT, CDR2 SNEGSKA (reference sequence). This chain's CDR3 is CSARDGVYGYTF. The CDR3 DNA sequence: TGCAGTGCCCGGGACGGAGTCTATGGCTACACCTTC.

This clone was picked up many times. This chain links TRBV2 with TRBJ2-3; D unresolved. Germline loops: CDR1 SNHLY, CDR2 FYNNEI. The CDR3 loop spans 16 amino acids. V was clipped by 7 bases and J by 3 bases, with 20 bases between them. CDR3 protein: CASTSLSARGTDTQYF. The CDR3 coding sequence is TGTGCCAGCACATCCCTCTCGGCGCGTGGAACAGATACGCAGTATTTT.

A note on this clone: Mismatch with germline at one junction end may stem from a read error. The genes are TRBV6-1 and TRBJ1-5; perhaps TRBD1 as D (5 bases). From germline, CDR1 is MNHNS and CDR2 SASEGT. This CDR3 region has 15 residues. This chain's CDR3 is CASTFLLADNQTQQF. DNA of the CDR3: TGTGCCAGCACCTTTCTTTTAGCGGACAATCAGACCCAGCAGTTT.